The TCR beta chain under discussion was sequenced for a study of T cell responses to AZD1222 COVID-19 vaccine. Overall study context: It was second doses at about 4 or about 12 weeks that were pooled. Study outcomes and limitations: Spike-specific TCR breadth and depth grew following two AZD1222 doses.

With 1 base clipped from V and 5 bases from J, the junction kept 3 bases outside the gene matches. This CDR3 comprises 15 residues. Germline CDR1 is SNHLY and CDR2 is FYNNEI. Concerning this clone: Its cognate antigen is unknown.

Method: immunoSEQ multiplex PCR; TCRdb's copy keeps in-frame clones and lacks some. The sample yields approximately 140,000 clones, around 94% seen once. The clonotype was recovered from an adult in good health. V usage is TRBV2 and J usage is TRBJ1-5, with 9 nucleotides matching TRBD1. The sample was peripheral blood, taken on day 0 of AZD1222 vaccination. This CDR3 is CASSEGGQGYQPQHF. As DNA, the CDR3 is TGTGCCAGCAGTGAAGGGGGACAGGGCTATCAGCCCCAGCATTTT.